These 15 T cell receptor beta chains share one sample of origin, sequenced in a study of blood T cell repertoires in COVID-19. Sequenced by immunoSEQ multiplex PCR; TCRdb stores in-frame clones only, minus some. The repertoire holds 150,000 to 200,000 clones, around 90% seen once, with roughly 8.6% in the top ten. Sequencing input: PBMCs or T cells enriched from blood (not recorded which). These receptor sequences come from a woman aged 18-29 years who had recovered from COVID-19.

The chain recombines TRBV11-1 with TRBJ2-2; no clear D gene. The CDR3 extends over 13 amino acids. Looked up from germline, CDR1 is SGHAT and CDR2 is FQDESV (reference sequence). The V gene lost 1 base and the J gene lost 7 bases, with 7 bases spanning the gap. This chain's CDR3 is CASSLVRNGELFF. In nucleotides, the CDR3 is TGTGCCAGCAGCTTAGTCCGTAACGGGGAGCTGTTTTTT.

V is TRBV19 and J is TRBJ1-1, with D unresolved. CDR3 length: 13 amino acids. CDR1 LNHDA and CDR2 SQIVND come from the germline V gene (reference sequence). Trimming took 5 bases from V and 0 from J, leaving 7 bases between them. The CDR3 reads CASSPSLNTEAFF. In DNA form, the CDR3 reads TGTGCCAGTAGTCCTAGTCTGAACACTGAAGCTTTCTTT.

The J gene is TRBJ1-3, the V gene TRBV10-3, with a weak D call TRBD1 (5 bases). Trimming shortened V by 9 bases and J by 0 bases, and 12 bases separated the two germline ends. This CDR3 comprises 14 residues. CDR1 ENHRY and CDR2 SYGVKD come from the germline V gene. CDR3 nucleotides: TGTGCCATGACCAGGGATTACTCTGGAAACACCATATATTTT. It encodes CAMTRDYSGNTIYF.

The V gene is TRBV28, the J gene TRBJ1-4; 8 bases map to TRBD1. The length of the CDR3 is 16 residues. Germline-derived CDR1 and CDR2 are MDHEN and SYDVKM. J gave up 5 bases and V 5 bases, and 10 bases lay outside the gene matches. CDR3 nucleotides: TGTGCCAGCAGTGGGTTGACAGGGGTTGGGAATGAAAAACTGTTTTTT. Translated, it gives CASSGLTGVGNEKLFF. The full variable domain, in which reference TRBV28 and TRBJ1-4 provide the parts outside the CDR3, is DVKVTQSSRYLVKRTGEKVFLECVQDMDHENMFWYRQDPGLGLRLIYFSYDVKMKEKGDIPEGYSVSREKKERFSLILESASTNQTSMYLCASSGLTGVGNEKLFFGSGTQLSVL.

The chain combines TRBV28 with TRBJ2-2, with 9 nucleotides matching TRBD2. CDR1 is MDHEN, CDR2 SYDVKM, per germline. The J segment lost 4 bases and the V segment lost 5 bases, leaving 5 bases of the junction unmatched. The CDR3 spans 15 residues. The CDR3 sequence: CASSGTSWSTGELFF. The CDR3 coding sequence is TGTGCCAGCAGTGGGACTAGCTGGTCCACCGGGGAGCTGTTTTTT.

The genes are TRBV2 and TRBJ2-7, with 8 bases lining up with TRBD2. CDR1 SNHLY and CDR2 FYNNEI come from the germline V gene. V gave up 3 bases and J gave up 0 bases; unmatched junction bases: 7. The CDR3 extends over 16 amino acids. The CDR3, as DNA: TGTGCCAGCAGTGATCCGGGACTAGTCTACTCCTACGAGCAGTACTTC. Translated: CASSDPGLVYSYEQYF.

The V call is TRBV9, the J call TRBJ2-3, with 8 bases that match TRBD2. V lost 0 bases and J lost 5; bases outside the gene matches: 2. Germline CDR1 SGDLS, CDR2 YYNGEE. The length of the CDR3 is 14 residues. The CDR3 nucleotides are TGTGCCAGCAGCGTAGTAGCGGGGTTAGATACGCAGTATTTT. It specifies CASSVVAGLDTQYF.

The chain combines TRBV2 with TRBJ2-7, with D tentatively TRBD1 (5 bases). Germline-derived CDR1 and CDR2 are SNHLY and FYNNEI. V was shortened by 7 bases and J by 0 bases, with 22 bases between the two germline ends. This CDR3 has 17 residues. DNA for the CDR3: TGTGCCAGCAATAACAGGAACCTTGACCTGAGCTCCTACGAGCAGTACTTC. This codes for CASNNRNLDLSSYEQYF.

The rearrangement uses TRBV5-6 and TRBJ2-1; 13 bases align to TRBD2. The J segment lost 0 bases and the V segment lost 5 bases, leaving 5 bases of the junction unmatched. CDR3 length: 17 residues. Germline V gene data show CDR1 as SGHDT and CDR2 as YYEEEE. For the CDR3, the DNA is TGTGCCAGCAGACGGGGACTAGCGGGACCCTCCTACAATGAGCAGTTCTTC. Translated, it gives CASRRGLAGPSYNEQFF.

The genes are TRBV9 and TRBJ1-6; perhaps TRBD1 as D (5 bases). Trimming pared 3 bases from V and 9 bases from J, leaving 10 bases between. Per germline, CDR1 SGDLS and CDR2 YYNGEE. This CDR3 comprises 13 residues. DNA for the CDR3: TGTGCCAGCAGCGCACTGGGGGGTTCACCCCTCCACTTT. Protein: CASSALGGSPLHF.

As to this clone: A junction end diverges from the germline sequence, so it may reflect a read error. The chain joins TRBV7-8 to TRBJ1-1; perhaps TRBD1 as D (5 bases). The CDR3 is 17 residues long. CDR1 SGHVS and CDR2 FQNEAQ come from the germline V gene. CDR3 residues: CASTLTPWRGRGTEAFF. Written as DNA, the CDR3 is TGTGCCAGCACCTTAACCCCATGGAGGGGACGGGGCACTGAAGCTTTCTTT.

The V gene is TRBV7-9, the J gene TRBJ1-2; TRBD1 matches at 10 bases. Trimming removed 3 bases from V and 8 bases from J; junction bases left unmatched: 3. Per the germline V gene, CDR1 is SEHNR and CDR2 is FQNEAQ (reference sequence). The CDR3 runs to 13 residues. The CDR3 sequence: CASSLRTGGGYTF. In DNA, the CDR3 is TGTGCCAGCAGCTTGAGGACAGGGGGAGGCTACACCTTC.

The chain is built from TRBV29-1 and TRBJ2-2, with a weak D call TRBD1 (6 bases). CDR3 length: 13 residues. Between the trimmed V and J ends, which lost 7 bases and 4 bases, there was a span of 13 bases. The germline V gene has CDR1 SQVTM and CDR2 ANQGSEA. Written as DNA, the CDR3 is TGCAGCGGGACAGAGACAGGCACCGGGGAGCTGTTTTTT. This sequence encodes CSGTETGTGELFF.

The V and J genes are TRBV12-5 and TRBJ1-1; D uncertain. Germline V gene data show CDR1 as LGHNT and CDR2 as FRNRAP. Trimming shortened V by 0 bases and J by 0 bases, and 14 bases separated the two germline ends. The CDR3 covers 17 residues. The CDR3 sequence: CASGLVSGMAMNTEAFF. The CDR3 nucleotides are TGTGCTAGTGGTTTGGTTTCCGGGATGGCAATGAACACTGAAGCTTTCTTT.

V usage is TRBV5-6 and J usage is TRBJ2-1; perhaps TRBD1 as D (6 bases). V lost 4 bases, J lost 9 bases, and 20 bases lay in between. The length of the CDR3 is 15 residues. The germline V gene encodes CDR1 SGHDT and CDR2 YYEEEE. The CDR3 region has the DNA TGTGCCAGCAGCCCTAATCAGGGGAGCAGCAGTGAGCAGTTCTTC. Residues: CASSPNQGSSSEQFF. Full variable domain (rest looked up from reference TRBV5-6 and TRBJ2-1): DAGVTQSPTHLIKTRGQQVTLRCSPKSGHDTVSWYQQALGQGPQFIFQYYEEEERQRGNFPDRFSGHQFPNYSSELNVNALLLGDSALYLCASSPNQGSSSEQFFGPGTRLTVL.